The rows below give T cell receptor beta chains drawn from one sample of a study of blood T cell repertoires in COVID-19. Produced via immunoSEQ multiplex PCR; TCRdb's table is partial and in-frame only. The sample lists approximately 150,000 clones, approximately 82% occurring once. The sequenced sample was peripheral blood. Receptors were obtained from a man aged 65-85 years who had recovered from COVID-19. The conserved cysteine and the conserved F or W are not part of the CDR3 here.

CDR3 length,V gene,CDR3 protein
15,TRBV6-1,ASSEAWAGGLADTQY
14,TRBV19,ASTRALAGTYNEQF
17,TRBV15,ATSSRLQWGRDRAYEQY
11,TRBV19,ASRREWDTEAF
15,TRBV5-3,ARSLELAGGNYNEQF
12,TRBV5-1,ASSQTQGNTEAF
13,TRBV20-1,SASNNRPSNQPQH
16,TRBV4-2,ASSQGPLLGDVQETQY
13,TRBV9,ASSLTEGSTDTQY
12,TRBV5-1,ASSLDRGSGEQY
12,TRBV7-8,ASSFGRATDTQY
13,TRBV18,ASSPPGGNTGELF
13,TRBV5-1,ASSLAGDRADTQY
11,TRBV6-5,ASSLDRGHEQY
9,TRBV28,ASSPGLEQY
12,TRBV3-1/TRBV3-2,ASSQGQGRLEAF
14,TRBV6-2/TRBV6-3,ASSSTGVSGANVLT
12,TRBV14,ASSQTVINEKLF
12,TRBV3-1/TRBV3-2,ASTKGGAVYGYT
13,TRBV7-3,ASSSPGGSGNTIY
12,TRBV6-5,ASSYSGRGQPQH